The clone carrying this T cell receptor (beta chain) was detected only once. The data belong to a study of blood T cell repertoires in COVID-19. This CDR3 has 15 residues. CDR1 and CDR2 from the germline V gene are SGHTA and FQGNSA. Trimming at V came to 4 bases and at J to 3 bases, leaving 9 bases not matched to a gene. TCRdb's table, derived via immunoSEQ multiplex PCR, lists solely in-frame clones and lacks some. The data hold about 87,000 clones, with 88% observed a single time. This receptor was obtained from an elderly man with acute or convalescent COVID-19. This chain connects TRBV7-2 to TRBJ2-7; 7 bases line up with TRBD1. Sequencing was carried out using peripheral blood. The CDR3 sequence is CASSSLGDRYYEQYF. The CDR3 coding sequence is TGTGCCAGCAGCTCTCTGGGGGACAGATACTACGAGCAGTACTTC.